Listed below are T cell receptor beta chains from one sample, sequenced in a study of T cells in Graves' hyperthyroidism and ophthalmopathy. TCRdb redid the calling of the multiplex PCR reads with MiXCR, one entry per CDR3 protein. This table holds a few hundred thousand distinct CDR3 sequences, around 14% found once. Specimen: blood. These receptors were taken from a young woman with Graves' hyperthyroidism. Both conserved end residues are part of each CDR3. A D gene is named only where the DNA matches it firmly. Only part of the rows carry a size: once, few, many, or a class if the clone is expanded.

d_gene: NA
j_gene: TRBJ2-3
abundance: few
v_gene: TRBV11-2
CDR3nt: TGTGCCAGCAGCTTAAGGAATAGGGACGATACGCAGTATTTT
CDR3aa: CASSLRNRDDTQYF

d_gene: NA
j_gene: TRBJ2-7
abundance: NA
v_gene: TRBV7-9
CDR3nt: TGTGCCAGCAGTTACGGGCAGGGAAGCTCCTACGAGCAGTACTTC
CDR3aa: CASSYGQGSSYEQYF

d_gene: TRBD1
j_gene: TRBJ2-3
abundance: few
v_gene: TRBV19
CDR3nt: TGTGCCAGTCCAAGACAGGGTGCAGATACGCAGTATTTT
CDR3aa: CASPRQGADTQYF

d_gene: NA
j_gene: TRBJ2-5
abundance: few
v_gene: TRBV7-3
CDR3nt: TGTGCCAGCAGCCGGGGGGCGGGGGAGACCCAGTACTTC
CDR3aa: CASSRGAGETQYF

d_gene: TRBD2
j_gene: TRBJ2-2
abundance: few
v_gene: TRBV9
CDR3nt: TGTGCCAGCAGCGTTGATAGCGGGAGGAACACCGGGGAGCTGTTTTTT
CDR3aa: CASSVDSGRNTGELFF

d_gene: NA
j_gene: TRBJ2-5
abundance: few
v_gene: TRBV20-1
CDR3nt: TGCAGTGCTAGACTGGGCAGCACCATCGAGACCCAGTACTTC
CDR3aa: CSARLGSTIETQYF

d_gene: TRBD1
j_gene: TRBJ1-6
abundance: few
v_gene: TRBV12-3/TRBV12-4
CDR3nt: TGTGCCAGCAGACCGGGACAGAATTCACCCCTCCACTTT
CDR3aa: CASRPGQNSPLHF

d_gene: NA
j_gene: TRBJ2-3
abundance: NA
v_gene: TRBV30
CDR3nt: TGTGCCTGGAGTAGGGTGGGGGCCCCAGATACGCAGTATTTT
CDR3aa: CAWSRVGAPDTQYF

d_gene: TRBD2
j_gene: TRBJ2-5
abundance: many
v_gene: TRBV20-1
CDR3nt: TGCAGTGCCTTCCTGGCGGGAGCCATAGAGACCCAGTACTTC
CDR3aa: CSAFLAGAIETQYF

d_gene: TRBD1
j_gene: TRBJ2-5
abundance: once
v_gene: TRBV5-6
CDR3nt: TGTGCCAGCAGCCTACCGGGACAGGGGATGGGAGAGACCCAGTACTTC
CDR3aa: CASSLPGQGMGETQYF

d_gene: NA
j_gene: TRBJ2-3
abundance: NA
v_gene: TRBV4-2
CDR3nt: TGTGCCAGCAGCCAAGATTTAAAAAATACGCAGTATTTT
CDR3aa: CASSQDLKNTQYF

d_gene: NA
j_gene: TRBJ2-5
abundance: many
v_gene: TRBV20-1
CDR3nt: TGCAGTGCTAGAGACGGGACACTTCAAGAGACCCAGTACTTC
CDR3aa: CSARDGTLQETQYF

d_gene: TRBD2
j_gene: TRBJ2-2
abundance: few
v_gene: TRBV5-5
CDR3nt: TGTGCCAGCAGCTTAATGGGGCTAGCGGGAACTCACCGGGAGCTGTTTTTT
CDR3aa: CASSLMGLAGTHRELFF

d_gene: TRBD2
j_gene: TRBJ2-5
abundance: many
v_gene: TRBV27
CDR3nt: TGTGCCAGCAGTTTATCAGGCCCCTGGGGGGGAGAGACCCAGTACTTC
CDR3aa: CASSLSGPWGGETQYF

d_gene: NA
j_gene: TRBJ1-1
abundance: NA
v_gene: TRBV30
CDR3nt: TGTGCCTGGATTGGGTCTGGGAACACTGAAGCTTTCTTT
CDR3aa: CAWIGSGNTEAFF

d_gene: NA
j_gene: TRBJ1-1
abundance: many
v_gene: TRBV30
CDR3nt: TGTGCCTGGAGTATTACCCCCCAAGCTGAAGCTTTCTTT
CDR3aa: CAWSITPQAEAFF

d_gene: NA
j_gene: TRBJ2-3
abundance: many
v_gene: TRBV11-3
CDR3nt: TGTGCCAGCAGCTTAGAAAATAGCCGGGATACGCAGTATTTT
CDR3aa: CASSLENSRDTQYF

d_gene: TRBD1
j_gene: TRBJ1-5
abundance: many
v_gene: TRBV11-2
CDR3nt: TGTGCCAGCAGCTTCGGACAGGGGGGGCAGCCCCAGCATTTT
CDR3aa: CASSFGQGGQPQHF

d_gene: NA
j_gene: TRBJ1-5
abundance: NA
v_gene: TRBV27
CDR3nt: TGTGCCAGCAGATACAGGGTGGGGAGCAATCAGCCCCAGCATTTT
CDR3aa: CASRYRVGSNQPQHF

d_gene: NA
j_gene: TRBJ2-5
abundance: many
v_gene: TRBV6-1
CDR3nt: TGTGCCAGCAGGGCAGGACACCTACAAGAGACCCAGTACTTC
CDR3aa: CASRAGHLQETQYF

d_gene: NA
j_gene: TRBJ2-7
abundance: NA
v_gene: TRBV2
CDR3nt: TGTGCCAGCAGTCCCGATGGACATACCGAGCAGTACTTC
CDR3aa: CASSPDGHTEQYF

d_gene: TRBD1
j_gene: TRBJ1-5
abundance: many
v_gene: TRBV2
CDR3nt: TGTGCCAGCGGACAGGAGAGTGGCAATCAGCCCCAGCATTTT
CDR3aa: CASGQESGNQPQHF

d_gene: TRBD2
j_gene: TRBJ2-3
abundance: once
v_gene: TRBV20-1
CDR3nt: TGCAGTGCTAGAACAGCACTAGCGGGCTCAGATACGCAGTATTTT
CDR3aa: CSARTALAGSDTQYF

d_gene: TRBD1
j_gene: TRBJ2-3
abundance: NA
v_gene: TRBV30
CDR3nt: TGTGCCTGGAGTCGGACAGGGAGCACAGATACGCAGTATTTT
CDR3aa: CAWSRTGSTDTQYF